This T cell receptor beta chain derives from a study of shared clonotypes between healthy human individuals. Study in general: For every donor, three CD4 naive, three CD4 memory, two CD8 naive and one CD8 memory plates were used. Study-wide results and caveats: Richness estimates generally favored naive over memory subsets. Naive CD4 clonotypes were shared across a few donors at approximately 5.3%.

CD4+ cells underwent separation, giving CD45RA+ naive and CD45RA-negative memory subsets. A word on this clone: Its target is not known.

Sequencing used immunoSEQ multiplex PCR; TCRdb keeps in-frame clones, though not all of them. Found here are about 1.1 million clones, approximately 80% of them singletons; the top ten hold 0.52%. The receptor was derived from a man aged 18 to 30 in good health. Some clones in this sample may be carry-over from other donors' samples. Sequencing was performed on memory CD4+ T cells from PBMCs. The subset: CD45RA-negative fraction.

As DNA, the CDR3 is TGTGCCAGCAACGCCGGGGTGGGCACTGAAGCTTTCTTT. It translates to CASNAGVGTEAFF. The genes are TRBV2 and TRBJ1-1; no clear D. CDR3 length equals 13 residues. Per germline, CDR1 SNHLY and CDR2 FYNNEI. V was cut by 7 bases and J by 4 bases, with 13 bases left in between.